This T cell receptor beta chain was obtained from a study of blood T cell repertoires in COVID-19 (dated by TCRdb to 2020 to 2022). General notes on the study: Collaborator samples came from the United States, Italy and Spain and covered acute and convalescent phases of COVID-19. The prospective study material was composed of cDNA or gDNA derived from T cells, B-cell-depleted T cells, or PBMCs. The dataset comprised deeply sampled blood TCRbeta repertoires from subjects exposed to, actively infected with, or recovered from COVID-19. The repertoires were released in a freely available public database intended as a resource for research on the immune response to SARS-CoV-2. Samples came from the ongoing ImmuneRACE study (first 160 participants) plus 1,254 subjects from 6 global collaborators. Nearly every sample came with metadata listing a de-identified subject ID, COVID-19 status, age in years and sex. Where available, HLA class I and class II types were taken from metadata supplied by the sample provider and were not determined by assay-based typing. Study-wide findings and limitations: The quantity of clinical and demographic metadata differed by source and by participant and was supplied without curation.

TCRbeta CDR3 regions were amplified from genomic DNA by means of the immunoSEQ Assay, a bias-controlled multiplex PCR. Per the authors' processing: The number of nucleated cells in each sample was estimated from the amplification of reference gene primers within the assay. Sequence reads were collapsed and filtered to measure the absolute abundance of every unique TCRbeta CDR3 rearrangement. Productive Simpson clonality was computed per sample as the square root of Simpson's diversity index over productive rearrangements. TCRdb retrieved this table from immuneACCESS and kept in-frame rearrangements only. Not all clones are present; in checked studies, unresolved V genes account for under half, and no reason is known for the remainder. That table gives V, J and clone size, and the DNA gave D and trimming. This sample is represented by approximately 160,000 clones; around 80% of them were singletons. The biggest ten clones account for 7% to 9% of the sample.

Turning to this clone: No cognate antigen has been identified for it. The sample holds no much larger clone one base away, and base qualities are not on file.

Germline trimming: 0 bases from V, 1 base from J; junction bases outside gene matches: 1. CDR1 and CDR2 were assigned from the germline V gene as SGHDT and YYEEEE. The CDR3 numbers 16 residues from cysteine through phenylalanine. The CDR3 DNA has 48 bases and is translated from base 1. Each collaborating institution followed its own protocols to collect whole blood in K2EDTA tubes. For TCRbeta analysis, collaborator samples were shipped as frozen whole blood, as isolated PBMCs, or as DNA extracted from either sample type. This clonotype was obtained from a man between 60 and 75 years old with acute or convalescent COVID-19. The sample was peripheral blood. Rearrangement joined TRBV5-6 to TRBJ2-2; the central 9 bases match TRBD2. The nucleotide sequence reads TGTGCCAGCAGCTTGGGACTAGCGGAGAACACCGGGGAGCTGTTTTTT. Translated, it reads CASSLGLAENTGELFF.